Following are 29 T cell receptor beta chains from one sample sequenced in a study of T cells in Graves' hyperthyroidism and ophthalmopathy (dated by TCRdb to the late 2010s). The library was generated by multiplex PCR. Data came from an Illumina HiSeq 2000. Amplification of TCR beta CDR3 regions was carried out from RNA transcripts. The TCR CDR3 was subjected to a first round of RT-PCR using the HTBI primer set and the Qiagen OneStep RT-PCR kit. Using fastp trimming at Q25 and MiXCR clonotype assembly, TCRdb reanalyzed the public sequencing data and kept in-frame beta chains. Rows are combined by CDR3 protein, so each entry shows the most common genes and DNA. Across this sample there are about 570,000 distinct CDR3 sequences, with less than 15% seen only once. The ten largest make up approximately 14% of the sample. Material for sequencing was blood. All receptors come from a woman in her 40s with Graves' hyperthyroidism.

This clonotype has a count of ten or more. V gene TRBV12-3 or TRBV12-4 combines with J gene TRBJ2-3; D is ambiguous. Between the trimmed V and J ends, which lost 6 bases and 1 base, there was a span of 20 bases. The CDR3 runs 17 residues. The DNA for the CDR3 is TGTGCCAGCAGCCAGACTGGGTCTCGCCGGGGCACAGATACGCAGTATTTT. It translates to CASSQTGSRRGTDTQYF.

This clonotype was observed many times. This chain links TRBV18 with TRBJ2-5; tentative D call: TRBD1 (5 bases). Looked up from germline, CDR1 is KGHSH and CDR2 is LQKENI. The V end was cut by 3 bases, the J end by 0 bases, with 8 bases between. The length of the CDR3 is 14 residues. DNA of the CDR3: TGTGCCAGCTCACCCGACAGAAACCAAGAGACCCAGTACTTC. It codes for CASSPDRNQETQYF.

This clonotype occurred many times. V and J are TRBV11-3 and TRBJ2-1; D ambiguous. V was shortened by 0 bases and J by 5 bases, with 8 bases between the two germline ends. In germline, CDR1 is SGHNT, CDR2 YENEEA. This CDR3 spans 14 amino acids. CDR3 loop: CASSLEDTNNEQFF. DNA for the CDR3: TGTGCCAGCAGCTTAGAAGACACTAACAATGAGCAGTTCTTC.

The V and J genes are TRBV19 and TRBJ1-5; D unresolved. CDR3 size: 17 residues. Germline V gene sequence: CDR1 LNHDA, CDR2 SQIVND (reference sequence). Trimming stripped 3 bases from V and 1 base from J, with 16 bases between. CDR3 sequence reads: CASSISGLINSNQPQHF. The CDR3, as DNA: TGTGCCAGTAGTATCTCTGGACTTATAAACAGCAATCAGCCCCAGCATTTT.

In this sample, this clonotype turned up many times. The V call is TRBV7-9, the J call TRBJ2-3; 8 bases fit TRBD1. CDR3 size: 17 residues. Germline CDR1 and CDR2: SEHNR and FQNEAQ (reference sequence). With V trimmed by 5 bases and J by 0 bases, 10 bases remained unmatched. CDR3 region: CASSPGQVASSTDTQYF. In DNA form, the CDR3 reads TGTGCCAGCAGCCCGGGACAGGTAGCTTCTAGCACAGATACGCAGTATTTT.

This clonotype was picked up many times. The chain recombines TRBV2 with TRBJ1-2, with a tentative D call TRBD1 (6 bases). Trimming left V 3 bases short and J 4 bases short, with 9 bases between. Germline CDR1 SNHLY, CDR2 FYNNEI. The CDR3 covers 13 residues. The CDR3 region has the DNA TGTGCCAGCAGTGAGGACAGCTCCTATGGCTACACCTTC. It yields the protein CASSEDSSYGYTF.

This chain uses TRBV19 with TRBJ2-1; TRBD2 aligns across 9 bases. Germline CDR1 LNHDA, CDR2 SQIVND (reference sequence). The junction had 5 bases not matched to a gene; V was cut back by 1 base and J by 4 bases. The CDR3 has 16 residues. The CDR3 loop reads CASSIGSGGFYNEQFF. The CDR3 DNA is TGTGCCAGTAGTATAGGTAGCGGGGGCTTTTACAATGAGCAGTTCTTC.

The CDR3 protein is CASSSRDSGYGYTF. CDR3 sequence (DNA): TGTGCCAGCAGCTCGCGGGACTCGGGCTATGGCTACACCTTC. The J gene is TRBJ1-2, the V gene TRBV11-2; D is possibly TRBD1 (5 bases). Germline V gives CDR1 SGHAT, CDR2 FQNNGV. The length of the CDR3 is 14 residues. The V end lost 4 bases, the J end lost 4 bases, and 13 bases lay between the germline ends.

This clonotype was counted a few times. V and J are TRBV10-3 and TRBJ1-5; D remains unclear. V gave up 6 bases and J gave up 0 bases, with 12 bases separating them. Germline CDR1 reads ENHRY; CDR2 reads SYGVKD. The CDR3 runs to 15 residues. The CDR3 DNA sequence: TGTGCCATCAGCCCGGACGGCTATAGCAATCAGCCCCAGCATTTT. As protein: CAISPDGYSNQPQHF.

The chain recombines TRBV27 with TRBJ1-3, with 10 bases aligning to TRBD1. Germline V CDR1 and CDR2: MNHEY, SMNVEV (reference sequence). With V trimmed by 3 bases and J by 1 base, 3 bases remained unmatched. This CDR3 contains 16 residues. CDR3 region: CASSLRQGASGNTIYF. The CDR3 nucleotides read TGTGCCAGCAGTTTGAGACAGGGGGCTTCTGGAAACACCATATATTTT.

This clonotype was detected many times. The chain carries TRBV2 and TRBJ2-1; a possible D gene is TRBD2 (5 bases). The CDR3 length is 16 residues. V lost 0 bases, J lost 7 bases, and 16 bases lay in between. Per germline, CDR1 SNHLY and CDR2 FYNNEI. The CDR3 reads CASSEALGLSYNEQFF. CDR3 nucleotide sequence: TGTGCCAGCAGTGAAGCGCTAGGACTCTCGTATAATGAGCAGTTCTTC.

This clonotype was seen many times. The rearrangement joins TRBV28 to TRBJ2-7, with 7 bases matching TRBD2. CDR1 MDHEN and CDR2 SYDVKM come from the germline V gene. The junction had 5 bases not matched to a gene; V was cut back by 3 bases and J by 0 bases. The CDR3 is 15 amino acids. CDR3 amino acids: CASSFGGGASYEQYF. The CDR3 DNA follows: TGTGCCAGCAGTTTTGGGGGGGGAGCCTCCTACGAGCAGTACTTC.

This clonotype has at least ten counts. The chain employs TRBV7-6 and TRBJ2-2; TRBD1 agrees at 9 bases. Losses at the gene ends were 4 bases for V and 5 bases for J; bases not matched to a gene: 8. The V gene's germline CDR1 is SGHVS and CDR2 FNYEAQ. The CDR3 contains 16 residues. CDR3 sequence reads: CASSSGTGSSTGELFF. CDR3 nucleotide sequence: TGTGCCAGCAGCTCCGGGACAGGGAGTAGTACCGGGGAGCTGTTTTTT.

The chain recombines TRBV6-1 with TRBJ2-3; no firm D call. CDR1 and CDR2 from the germline V gene are MNHNS and SASEGT. The CDR3 is 16 residues long. The germline V and J ends were trimmed by 0 bases and 1 base, with 11 bases remaining between them. CDR3 DNA: TGTGCCAGCAGTGAAGCAAGTGTGGGCCGCACAGATACGCAGTATTTT. It translates to CASSEASVGRTDTQYF.

This clonotype was detected many times. This chain's CDR3 is CASSPGRQIYGYTF. The CDR3 coding sequence is TGTGCCAGCTCACCAGGGAGGCAGATCTATGGCTACACCTTC. This chain connects TRBV18 to TRBJ1-2; no clear D gene. V shed 2 bases and J shed 4 bases, with 11 bases lying between them. The CDR3 covers 14 residues. The germline V gene encodes CDR1 KGHSH and CDR2 LQKENI.

This chain joins TRBV4-2 and TRBJ1-4; tentative D call: TRBD1 (5 bases). The CDR3 sequence is 17 residues long. CDR1 is LGHNA, CDR2 YNFKEQ, per germline. Trimming cost V 0 bases and J 4 bases, with 15 bases left between them. CDR3 coding DNA: TGTGCCAGCAGCCAAGAGTATCTGGGGCAGAGTAATGAAAAACTGTTTTTT. The encoded protein is CASSQEYLGQSNEKLFF.

The sample holds many counts of this clonotype. CDR3 DNA sequence: TGTGCCAGCAGTGACCCGGGACAGAGCTTATACACTGAAGCTTTCTTT. It specifies CASSDPGQSLYTEAFF. This chain connects TRBV27 to TRBJ1-1; 7 bases are shared with TRBD1. The CDR3 totals 16 residues. Losses at the gene ends were 5 bases for V and 3 bases for J; bases not matched to a gene: 12. Germline CDR1 and CDR2: MNHEY and SMNVEV (reference sequence).

Worth noting for this clonotype: No conserved phenylalanine or tryptophan ends this CDR3, so it is likely a read error. V usage is TRBV15 and J usage is TRBJ1-3, with D tentatively TRBD1 (5 bases). Trimming took 6 bases from V and 0 from J, leaving 12 bases between them. CDR1 and CDR2 from the germline V gene are LNHNV and YYDKDF (reference sequence). The CDR3 spans 15 residues. CDR3 in amino acids: CATRPGRNSGNTIYL. For the CDR3, the DNA is TGTGCCACCAGACCGGGACGGAACTCTGGAAACACCATATATCTT.

The table lists this clonotype with many counts. The chain recombines TRBV13 with TRBJ1-2; D gene ambiguous. The germline V gene encodes CDR1 PRHDT and CDR2 FYEKMQ (reference sequence). V gave up 6 bases and J gave up 6 bases, with 14 bases separating them. The CDR3 has 13 amino acids. CDR3 protein: CASRYRLDNGYTF. In DNA form, the CDR3 reads TGTGCCAGCAGATACCGGCTCGACAATGGCTACACCTTC.

In its sample, this clonotype was seen a few times. In DNA form, the CDR3 reads TGTGCCAGCAGCTTAGGGTCCATGACAGACCTAATAACCGAGCAGTACTTC. Its translation is CASSLGSMTDLITEQYF. The chain recombines TRBV7-9 with TRBJ2-7; a weak D match, TRBD1 (5 bases). V lost 1 base and J 6 bases, leaving 22 bases between the germline ends. The CDR3 runs 17 residues. Germline CDR1 is SEHNR and CDR2 is FQNEAQ (reference sequence).

Of note for this clonotype: A read error may explain this, as a much larger clone is one base away. The V gene is TRBV3-1, the J gene TRBJ2-1; possible D gene TRBD2, 7 bases. Germline lookup yields CDR1 LGHDT and CDR2 YNNKEL (reference sequence). Trimming left V 4 bases short and J 6 bases short, with 13 bases between. The CDR3 covers 14 residues. The CDR3 here is CASSPRGASNEQFF. CDR3 nucleotide sequence: TGTGCCAGCAGCCCCCGGGGGGCCTCCAATGAGCAGTTCTTC.

This clonotype has a count of ten or more. The genes are TRBV20-1 and TRBJ2-1; the D gene is possibly TRBD1 (6 bases). The CDR3 consists of 12 residues. V dropped 5 bases and J dropped 9 bases, with 14 bases sitting between them. Germline V lookup: CDR1 DFQATT, CDR2 SNEGSKA (reference sequence). CDR3 sequence reads: CSAPNTGSEQFF. The CDR3 DNA follows: TGCAGTGCTCCCAATACAGGGAGTGAGCAGTTCTTC.

Ten or more counts support this clonotype. The genes are TRBV6-5 and TRBJ2-2, with a weak D call TRBD1 (6 bases). V lost 0 bases to trimming and J lost 0 bases, with 8 bases between them. Germline V gene sequence: CDR1 MNHEY, CDR2 SVGAGI. This CDR3 spans 16 amino acids. CDR3 coding DNA: TGTGCCAGCAGTTACTCTAGGACAGCGAACACCGGGGAGCTGTTTTTT. Its protein is CASSYSRTANTGELFF.

This clonotype turned up a few times. The V gene is TRBV29-1, the J gene TRBJ2-1; no clear D. The CDR3 sequence is 10 residues long. From germline, CDR1 is SQVTM and CDR2 ANQGSEA. V lost 5 bases and J lost 5, with 4 bases in between. CDR3 DNA: TGCAGCGTTAAGGACAATGAGCAGTTCTTC. Protein product: CSVKDNEQFF.

This clonotype was recorded a few times. V and J are TRBV4-1 and TRBJ2-7; the match to TRBD1 covers 9 bases. CDR3 size: 15 residues. Germline values: CDR1 MGHRA, CDR2 YSYEKL. V lost 4 bases, J lost 0 bases, and 4 bases stayed unmatched. This CDR3 reads CASSPRQGGSYEQYF. The CDR3 region has the DNA TGCGCCAGCAGCCCTCGACAGGGGGGCTCCTACGAGCAGTACTTC.

The sample holds many counts of this clonotype. The J gene is TRBJ2-7, the V gene TRBV28; 9 bases map to TRBD1. The CDR3 has 16 amino acids. V dropped 5 bases and J dropped 1; count of bases not matched to a gene: 9. Germline lookup yields CDR1 MDHEN and CDR2 SYDVKM. The CDR3 DNA reads as TGTGCCAGCAGTCCACCCCTCGGGACAGGGTCCTACGAGCAGTACTTC. Encoded protein: CASSPPLGTGSYEQYF.

The sample holds many counts of this clonotype. This chain connects TRBV3-1 to TRBJ2-2; 8 bases are a match to TRBD1. Per germline, CDR1 LGHDT and CDR2 YNNKEL (reference sequence). CDR3 length: 13 amino acids. V gave up 3 bases and J gave up 6 bases; unmatched junction bases: 0. The CDR3 protein is CASSQDRAGELFF. CDR3 coding DNA: TGTGCCAGCAGCCAGGACAGGGCCGGGGAGCTGTTTTTT.

As to this clonotype: An end of the junction differs from the germline gene, which may be a read error. The chain couples TRBV5-1 to TRBJ2-2; the match to TRBD1 covers 11 bases. The CDR3 spans 15 residues. Germline V CDR1 and CDR2: SGHRS, YFSETQ. DNA for the CDR3: TGCGCCAGCAGATCCGGGACAGGGGGTCACGGGGAGCGGTTTTTT. It is translated as CASRSGTGGHGERFF. Variable domain in full (rest from reference TRBV5-1 and TRBJ2-2): KAGVTQTPRYLIKTRGQQVTLSCSPISGHRSVSWYQQTPGQGLQFLFEYFSETQRNKGNFPGRFSGRQFSNSRSEMNVSTLELGDSALYLCASRSGTGGHGERFFGEGSRLTVL.

There are many counts of this clonotype. The V gene is TRBV7-2, the J gene TRBJ2-7; D is ambiguous. Germline CDR1 is SGHTA and CDR2 is FQGNSA. The CDR3 covers 14 residues. The V and J ends lost 5 bases and 0 bases respectively, with 11 bases between them. This CDR3 is CASSSMESSYEQYF. CDR3 bases: TGTGCCAGCAGCAGTATGGAGTCCTCCTACGAGCAGTACTTC.